This TCR beta chain was profiled in a study of T cells in Graves' hyperthyroidism and ophthalmopathy. Study information: Pretreatment peripheral blood was obtained at initial diagnosis.

RNA transcripts provided the source from which TCR beta CDR3 regions were amplified. The HTBI primer set was used in a first-round RT-PCR of the TCR CDR3. TCRdb analysed the multiplex PCR reads with MiXCR anew, one entry per CDR3 protein. This table has 300,000 to 450,000 distinct CDR3 sequences, around an eighth appearing once. The study left out patients who had uncontrolled infection, other autoimmune disease, pregnancy or lactation. Trimming removed 0 bases at V and 6 bases at J, with 11 bases between. Looked up from germline, CDR1 is MGHRA and CDR2 is YSYEKL. The CDR3 totals 14 residues. The genes are TRBV4-1 and TRBJ1-1, with TRBD1 as a possible D gene (6 bases). The specimen sequenced was blood. The receptor's source is a man younger than 40 with Graves' hyperthyroidism that later progressed to Graves' ophthalmopathy. The DNA of the CDR3 is TGCGCCAGCAGCCAAGATCGGGGGGCAGCTGAAGCTTTCTTT. The encoded protein is CASSQDRGAAEAFF.